The entry below gives a single TCR beta chain sequence along with its context. Its target is unknown. This CDR3 is built from 13 residues. Trimming pared 3 bases from V and 8 bases from J, leaving 11 bases between. Looked up from germline, CDR1 is KGHSH and CDR2 is LQKENI. Sequenced by immunoSEQ multiplex PCR; TCRdb stores in-frame clones only, minus some. The sample has 120,000 to 150,000 clones; about nine tenths are singletons. These data originate in a study of CD4+ T cells in melanoma. Study-wide findings and caveats: A reported correlation linked neoantigen-specific CD4+ T cells to CD8+, macrophage and B cell function. Diverse differentiation states were reported for melanoma neoantigen-specific CD4+ T cells.

This chain links TRBV18 with TRBJ1-3; D gene ambiguous. The sequence came from a human donor with melanoma. The CDR3 coding sequence is TGTGCCAGCTCACCGTTAGGAGAGGACACCATATATTTT. Translating gives CASSPLGEDTIYF.